The clone carrying this T cell receptor (beta chain) came up a few times. Its antigen remains unknown. The CDR3 extends over 14 amino acids. Looked up from germline, CDR1 is MNHNY and CDR2 is SVGAGI (reference sequence). The germline V and J ends were trimmed by 6 bases and 5 bases, with 16 bases remaining between them. These data come from a study of identical twins. Overall study results and limits: Those out-of-frame alpha sequences shared by twins showed an excess of low generation probability.

TCRdb re-derived calls from the 5' RACE reads in MiXCR, one entry per CDR3 protein. Here the sample spans about 1.7 million distinct CDR3 sequences, under 35% being singletons. Material: cord blood. The chain carries TRBV6-6 and TRBJ2-5; D is perhaps TRBD1 (7 bases). The origin of this receptor is a newborn girl in good health. CDR3: CASRGGQRWETQYF. The CDR3 coding sequence is TGTGCCAGCAGGGGGGGACAGCGATGGGAGACCCAGTACTTC.